These 24 T cell receptor beta chains were sequenced from one sample in a study of breast tumors, draining lymph nodes, adjacent tissues. Axillary draining lymph nodes of breast cancer patients supplied the node samples. TCRdb re-analysed the multiplex PCR reads in MiXCR, keeping a single row per CDR3 protein. Counted here are roughly 110,000 distinct CDR3 sequences, more than 30% occurring once; the ten biggest clones make up approximately 5.3%. Sequenced sample: axillary lymph node tissue. The receptors shown here come from a female donor with breast cancer. Some clones in this sample may be carry-over from other donors' samples.

The gene calls are TRBV19 and TRBJ1-4; 10 nucleotides agree with TRBD1. CDR1 LNHDA and CDR2 SQIVND come from the germline V gene (reference sequence). J was trimmed by 8 bases and V by 4 bases; bases with no gene match: 10. This CDR3 spans 16 amino acids. The DNA of the CDR3 is TGTGCCAGTAGTAGCCCAGGGACAGGGGATCGAGAAAAACTGTTTTTT. Its translation: CASSSPGTGDREKLFF. The variable domain in full, with the rest retrieved from reference TRBV19 and TRBJ1-4, is DGGITQSPKYLFRKEGQNVTLSCEQNLNHDAMYWYRQDPGQGLRLIYYSQIVNDFQKGDIAEGYSVSREKKESFPLTVTSAQKNPTAFYLCASSSPGTGDREKLFFGSGTQLSVL.

This clonotype showed up many times. The J gene is TRBJ2-1, the V gene TRBV6-4; a weak D match, TRBD1 (5 bases). The CDR3 length is 13 residues. Germline CDR1 is MRHNA and CDR2 is SNTAGT. With 3 bases removed from V and 7 bases from J, the gap between germline ends came to 10 bases. CDR3 amino acids: CASSEWGGNEQFF. CDR3 nucleotides: TGTGCCAGCAGTGAATGGGGCGGTAATGAGCAGTTCTTC.

This clonotype was seen repeatedly, ten times or more. A read error may produce the germline difference seen at one junction end. The chain employs TRBV6-5 and TRBJ2-1, with D perhaps matching TRBD1 (6 bases). Germline lookup yields CDR1 MNHEY and CDR2 SVGAGI. The CDR3 loop spans 13 amino acids. CDR3 residues: CASSYSEGGTVLF. DNA of the CDR3: TGTGCCAGCAGTTACTCTGAAGGGGGAACGGTCCTCTTC.

This clonotype was detected ten times or more. Since a much larger clone is just one base distant, this may be a read error. This CDR3 is CSARSPGGRAPDTQYF. The CDR3 DNA reads as TGCAGTGCTAGGTCCCCTGGCGGGAGGGCACCAGATACGCAGTATTTT. The chain links TRBV20-1 to TRBJ2-3, with TRBD2 identical over 9 bases. J gave up 4 bases and V 3 bases, and 11 bases lay outside the gene matches. The CDR3 is 16 residues long. Germline assignment: CDR1 DFQATT and CDR2 SNEGSKA (reference sequence).

This clonotype was detected ten times or more. This chain joins TRBV4-3 and TRBJ1-5; possibly TRBD1 for D (5 bases). The V gene lost 1 base and the J gene lost 7 bases, with 5 bases spanning the gap. The CDR3 length is 12 residues. From germline, CDR1 is LGHNA and CDR2 YSLEER. The CDR3 reads CASSQGGQPQHF. The CDR3 DNA is TGCGCCAGCAGCCAAGGGGGGCAGCCCCAGCATTTT.

This clonotype was counted ten times or more. The gene calls are TRBV13 and TRBJ2-7; D unclear. V lost 2 bases, J lost 7 bases, and 6 bases lay in between. CDR1 and CDR2 from the germline V gene are PRHDT and FYEKMQ (reference sequence). The CDR3 is 11 residues long. CDR3 bases: TGTGCCAGCAGCTTATTAGGGGAGCAGTACTTC. Amino acid sequence: CASSLLGEQYF.

This clonotype was counted at least ten times. V and J are TRBV30 and TRBJ1-2; 9 positions agree with TRBD1. V trimming: 3 bases; J trimming: 12 bases; junction bases outside the gene matches: 5. The CDR3 contains 11 residues. Germline V gene data show CDR1 as GTSNPN and CDR2 as SVGIG (reference sequence). This CDR3 is CAWRSGQGNTF. The CDR3 DNA sequence: TGTGCCTGGAGATCGGGACAGGGAAACACCTTC.

This clonotype was observed many times. This chain joins TRBV20-1 and TRBJ2-3; weak D call: TRBD2 (6 bases). Germline-derived CDR1 and CDR2 are DFQATT and SNEGSKA (reference sequence). The CDR3 is made up of 17 amino acids. V lost 3 bases and J lost 1, with 20 bases in between. CDR3 sequence (DNA): TGCAGTGCTAGGGGCCGCCCTCGGGGGTTTCGCACAGATACGCAGTATTTT. Amino acid sequence: CSARGRPRGFRTDTQYF.

Turning to this clonotype: This sequence may be a read error, since a much larger clone differs from it by one base. The CDR3 loop is CGARDFSGATVLTF. The CDR3 nucleotides are TGCGGTGCTAGAGACTTTTCTGGGGCCACCGTCCTGACTTTC. V and J are TRBV20-1 and TRBJ2-6, with a weak D call TRBD1 (5 bases). This CDR3 region has 14 residues. Germline V CDR1 and CDR2: DFQATT, SNEGSKA (reference sequence).

This clonotype was seen at least ten times. The rearrangement uses TRBV29-1 and TRBJ2-5; TRBD2 matches at 10 bases. The CDR3 is 12 amino acids. The J segment lost 5 bases and the V segment lost 8 bases, leaving 5 bases of the junction unmatched. The germline V gene encodes CDR1 SQVTM and CDR2 ANQGSEA. The CDR3: CSYLAGAETQYF. CDR3 nucleotide sequence: TGCAGCTATCTAGCGGGAGCTGAGACCCAGTACTTC.

The chain links TRBV4-3 to TRBJ1-6, with D unresolved. The CDR3 is made up of 14 amino acids. The V gene's germline CDR1 is LGHNA and CDR2 YSLEER. The V end lost 3 bases, the J end lost 10 bases, and 13 bases lay between the germline ends. CDR3 protein: CASSQSNAKSPLHF. As DNA, the CDR3 is TGCGCCAGCAGCCAGTCGAACGCGAAGTCACCCCTCCACTTT.

This clonotype was picked up many times. The DNA of the CDR3 is TGTGCCAGCAGCTTGGCTCTCCCAACAGATACGCAGTATTTT. It translates to CASSLALPTDTQYF. This chain connects TRBV5-4 to TRBJ2-3; D uncertain. Trimming took 0 bases from V and 3 from J, leaving 8 bases between them. This CDR3 contains 14 residues. Germline V gene sequence: CDR1 SGHNT, CDR2 YYREEE (reference sequence).

This clonotype was detected ten times or more. The chain links TRBV5-1 to TRBJ1-4, with D uncertain. CDR3 length: 13 residues. From germline, CDR1 is SGHRS and CDR2 YFSETQ. Trimming cost V 5 bases and J 5 bases, with 10 bases left between them. The CDR3: CASRYRPNEKLFF. CDR3 sequence (DNA): TGCGCCAGCAGGTATCGCCCCAATGAAAAACTGTTTTTT.

In the case of this clonotype: One junction end does not reproduce the germline sequence, and a read error may be involved. The V call is TRBV2, the J call TRBJ1-2; 7 bases are shared with TRBD1. This CDR3 has 15 amino acids. CDR1 SNHLY and CDR2 FYNNEI come from the germline V gene. The CDR3 reads CASRRGLAGTAGYPF. The CDR3 DNA reads TGTGCCAGCAGGAGGGGGCTTGCAGGGACGGCTGGCTACCCCTTC.

About this clonotype: This sequence may be a read error, since a much larger clone differs from it by one base. V usage is TRBV5-1 and J usage is TRBJ2-7; perhaps TRBD2 as D (7 bases). Germline CDR1 SGHRS, CDR2 YFSETQ. CDR3 length: 12 residues. This chain's CDR3 is CASSATGREHYF. For the CDR3, the DNA is TGCGCCAGCAGCGCCACAGGGCGGGAGCACTACTTC.

This clonotype was recorded many times. The rearrangement joins TRBV11-2 to TRBJ1-2, with D hard to call. There are 14 residues in the CDR3. Germline V gives CDR1 SGHAT, CDR2 FQNNGV. V was clipped by 0 bases and J by 5 bases, with 10 bases between them. The CDR3 DNA reads as TGTGCCAGCAGCTTAGAGCCAGGACCATATGGCTACACCTTC. It codes for CASSLEPGPYGYTF.

This clonotype was detected ten times or more. V and J are TRBV6-5 and TRBJ1-4; D might be TRBD1 (5 bases). The CDR3 contains 15 residues. The V and J ends lost 5 bases and 3 bases respectively, with 13 bases between them. CDR1 and CDR2 from the germline V gene are MNHEY and SVGAGI. This CDR3 is CASSNTGGSNEKLFF. The CDR3 DNA follows: TGTGCCAGCAGTAACACCGGGGGATCTAATGAAAAACTGTTTTTT.

Many counts were recorded for this clonotype. It may be a read error: a sequence one base away is much more abundant. This is likely a read error, given that the CDR3 carries no conserved phenylalanine or tryptophan at its end. This rearrangement joins TRBV7-9 to TRBJ2-5, with D unresolved. Germline V gene data show CDR1 as SEHNR and CDR2 as FQNEAQ (reference sequence). There are 14 residues in the CDR3. Trimming removed 4 bases from V and 3 bases from J, with 12 bases in between. In DNA form, the CDR3 reads TGTGCCAGCAGCTCCCGCAATCGGGAAGAGACCCAGTACCTC. Amino acids: CASSSRNREETQYL.

This clonotype was picked up many times. CDR3 nucleotide sequence: TGCGCCAGCAGCTTGGTCGGGGTAACCAACATTCAGTACTTC. This sequence encodes CASSLVGVTNIQYF. This rearrangement joins TRBV5-1 to TRBJ2-4, with a weak D call TRBD2 (5 bases). Germline V gene lookup returns CDR1 SGHRS and CDR2 YFSETQ. V gave up 0 bases and J gave up 7 bases, with 11 bases separating them. This CDR3 comprises 14 residues. Variable domain in full (rest from reference TRBV5-1 and TRBJ2-4): KAGVTQTPRYLIKTRGQQVTLSCSPISGHRSVSWYQQTPGQGLQFLFEYFSETQRNKGNFPGRFSGRQFSNSRSEMNVSTLELGDSALYLCASSLVGVTNIQYFGAGTRLSVL.

There are many counts of this clonotype. This sequence joins TRBV3-1 and TRBJ1-4; 8 bases agree with TRBD1. This CDR3 is 16 amino acids long. From germline, CDR1 is LGHDT and CDR2 YNNKEL (reference sequence). Unmatched junction bases numbered 5, after V lost 0 bases and J lost 5 bases. CDR3 coding DNA: TGTGCCAGCAGCCAAGATTGGCCAGGGGGCAATGAAAAACTGTTTTTT. It is translated as CASSQDWPGGNEKLFF.

In its sample, this clonotype was seen many times. The V call is TRBV24-1, the J call TRBJ2-3; no clear D. The V and J ends lost 5 bases and 2 bases respectively, with 10 bases between them. Looked up from germline, CDR1 is KGHDR and CDR2 is SFDVKD. This CDR3 has 14 residues. The CDR3 sequence: CATSGGPNTDTQYF. CDR3 bases: TGTGCCACCAGTGGTGGGCCCAACACAGATACGCAGTATTTT.

On this clonotype: A much larger clone differs by one base, so this may be a read error. V and J are TRBV4-3 and TRBJ1-1, with D tentatively TRBD1 (6 bases). This CDR3 region has 17 residues. Germline V gene lookup returns CDR1 LGHNA and CDR2 YSLEER. V dropped 0 bases and J dropped 4 bases, with 18 bases sitting between them. CDR3 sequence reads: CASSQDPISGVSTEAFF. In DNA, the CDR3 is TGCGCCAGCAGCCAAGACCCAATCTCAGGGGTGAGCACTGAAGCTTTCTTT.

This clonotype was detected ten times or more. The chain couples TRBV11-2 to TRBJ2-7; possibly TRBD2 for D (6 bases). Germline V gene lookup returns CDR1 SGHAT and CDR2 FQNNGV. V lost 0 bases to trimming and J lost 3 bases, with 9 bases between them. This CDR3 has 14 amino acids. The CDR3: CASSLEWGDYEQYF. Here the CDR3 DNA reads TGTGCCAGCAGCTTAGAGTGGGGGGACTACGAGCAGTACTTC.

This clonotype was recorded at least ten times. The rearrangement joins TRBV29-1 to TRBJ1-2; 10 nucleotides line up with TRBD1. V lost 4 bases to trimming and J lost 4 bases; unmatched junction nucleotides: 6. The CDR3 length is 14 residues. CDR1 is SQVTM, CDR2 ANQGSEA, per germline. The CDR3 region has the DNA TGCAGCGTTGTTTGGACAGGGGGTGTCTATGGCTACACCTTC. Its protein is CSVVWTGGVYGYTF.